The TCR beta chain described here comes from a study of shared clonotypes between healthy human individuals. Notes on the study in general: Rarefaction gave evidence that sorted-subset sequencing remained incomplete despite large depth.

Regarding this clone: The antigen remains undetermined.

CD4+ cell separation produced CD45RA+ naive and CD45RA-negative memory subsets. Here immunoSEQ multiplex PCR was the method, and the copy in TCRdb shows in-frame clones only, minus some. The sample yields 2,500,000 or so clones, around nine tenths seen once. The receptor was isolated from a man aged 18 to 35 in good health. Sequences were obtained from naive CD4+ T cells sorted from blood. Regarding subset: CD45RA+ positively selected.

Written as DNA, the CDR3 is TGTGCCAGCAGATCCTTACAGGGCTCCAATCAGCCCCAGCATTTT. This encodes CASRSLQGSNQPQHF. The rearrangement links TRBV27 to TRBJ1-5; TRBD1 is a possible D gene (6 bases). Trimming pared 6 bases from V and 3 bases from J, leaving 15 bases between. Germline V gives CDR1 MNHEY, CDR2 SMNVEV (reference sequence). The CDR3 runs 15 residues.